The clone carrying this T cell receptor beta chain was observed at least ten times. What it recognizes is unknown. This beta chain lies outside the target of a library built for alpha chains; its clone size means little. The presence of a unique molecular identifier marked each TCR cDNA molecule. MiXCR, applied by TCRdb to the 5' RACE reads, yields one record per CDR3 protein. The sample yields about 17,000 distinct CDR3 sequences, more than 5% seen once. The sample comes from a study of spatial heterogeneity in lung cancer. Findings of the study overall: Tracking of tumor mutation counts was seen in expanded intratumoral alpha and beta TCR counts.

Looked up from germline, CDR1 is SGHRS and CDR2 is YFSETQ. J was trimmed by 2 bases and V by 2 bases; bases with no gene match: 3. This CDR3 is built from 15 residues. The time point: sample taken at primary tumor resection. The cohort: around 77 early-stage, untreated non-small cell lung cancer patients. The input material, whole RNA from tumor, nontumor lung or frozen PBMC, was sequenced unsorted. The receptor's source is a male donor with early-stage non-small cell lung cancer. The material was lung tumor tissue, obtained at surgery. The genes are TRBV5-1 and TRBJ2-7; 11 bases fit TRBD2. The CDR3 DNA reads TGCGCCAGCAGCTTACTAGCGGGAGCGGCCTACGAGCAGTACTTC. As protein: CASSLLAGAAYEQYF.